This TCR beta chain was sequenced during a study of T cell repertoires in cytomegalovirus infection. Regarding the study as a whole: Carriage of CMV together with the relevant HLA was identifiable through cumulative public TCR beta family frequency.

CDR3 size: 14 residues. Per the germline V gene, CDR1 is SGHTA and CDR2 is FQGNSA. V gave up 3 bases and J gave up 5 bases, with 10 bases separating them. About this clonotype: The antigen is unknown.

TCRdb re-called the reads through MiXCR, storing one row per CDR3 protein. This table has roughly 200,000 distinct CDR3 sequences, approximately 18% appearing once. The TCR comes from a human donor in good health (CMV status not recorded). Some clones in this sample may be carry-over from other donors' samples. The material sequenced was CD8+ T cells from PBMCs. This chain links TRBV7-2 with TRBJ2-2; TRBD1 is a possible D gene (5 bases). This CDR3 is CASSFTTETGELFF. CDR3 DNA sequence: TGTGCCAGCAGCTTTACGACAGAGACCGGGGAGCTGTTTTTT.